These T cell receptor beta chains were read from a single sample in a study of shared clonotypes between healthy human individuals. TCRdb's table, derived via immunoSEQ multiplex PCR, lists solely in-frame clones and lacks some. The sample comprises under 1,100,000 clones, 70% to 80% of which are singletons, and about 1.5% rests with the top ten. Sequencing used memory CD4+ T cells sorted from blood. These receptors were collected from a man aged 18-30 years in good health. Both conserved end residues are trimmed from each CDR3.

TRBJ2-7,TRBV29-1,SVSIAYEQY
TRBJ2-1,TRBV5-1,ASSLVGTGNEQF
TRBJ1-2,TRBV5-5,ASSPGWGANYGYT
TRBJ1-2,TRBV28,ASGTYGYT
TRBJ2-5,TRBV9,ASSVLAQGLKETQY
TRBJ2-7,TRBV29-1,SIKMGWIGGEQY
TRBJ2-3,TRBV2,ASSEESPQY
TRBJ2-7,TRBV5-1,ASSPGDSLYEQY
TRBJ2-7,TRBV29-1,SVEGTLGEQY
TRBJ2-1,TRBV19,ASSWAGDNNEQF
TRBJ1-6,TRBV27,ASSLSVVTGNSPLH
TRBJ2-7,TRBV5-1,ASSLELAGDYEQY
TRBJ2-5,TRBV19,ASSISISETQY
TRBJ2-6,TRBV27,ASSRTAGARGGANVLT
TRBJ2-7,TRBV7-9,ASSLGTYEQY
TRBJ1-5,TRBV19,ASTGDRGRAQH
TRBJ1-6,TRBV15,ATSRGPPNYNSPLH
TRBJ2-1,TRBV27,ASSLSGTSPNNEQF
TRBJ1-1,TRBV5-4,ASSLNPSTEAF
TRBJ1-5,TRBV6-1,ASSKTWSQPQH
TRBJ2-7,TRBV6-5,ASSYEGSILYEQY
TRBJ1-2,TRBV28,ASSLLADGYT
TRBJ2-5,TRBV11-2,ASSSPGLIQETQY
TRBJ2-2,TRBV27,ASHLGAPRELF
TRBJ2-7,TRBV6-6,ASSVQGAGEQY
NA,TRBV6-1,ASRLTGDTYEQY
TRBJ2-2,TRBV7-3,ASSLSSMANTGELF
TRBJ2-7,TRBV18,ASSQVTGGEQY
TRBJ2-6,TRBV5-1,ASSPDSSSGANVLT
TRBJ2-7,TRBV5-4,ASSPLGVHAEQY
TRBJ1-1,TRBV21-1,ASPAAPHPYEAF
TRBJ2-2,TRBV25-1,ASSERLAGDRNTGELF
TRBJ2-5,TRBV5-6,ASSPGSQETQY
TRBJ2-1,TRBV29-1,SVRGGKRNEQF
TRBJ1-2,TRBV6-6,ASSYLLGYT
TRBJ1-2,TRBV27,ASSLRGQGSYGYT
TRBJ2-3,TRBV5-4,ASSWAGDRTDTQY
TRBJ2-7,TRBV2,ASSESGGQYEQY
TRBJ1-6,TRBV7-9,ASSFSRGYNSPLH
TRBJ2-1,TRBV5-1,ASSPSPAGGHYTYNEQF
TRBJ2-2,TRBV2,ASSVRVKAGELF
TRBJ1-5,TRBV18,ASSPRDNFSNQPQH
TRBJ1-2,TRBV2,ASSEQGESYGYT
TRBJ2-3,TRBV2,ASSAAGGPQDTQY
TRBJ1-1,TRBV27,ASNEGQGAGTEAF
TRBJ1-2,TRBV5-1,ASSVTGGYYGYT
TRBJ1-3,TRBV6-5,ASNPGSSGNTIY
TRBJ2-3,TRBV25-1,ASSDSGLAGADTQY
TRBJ2-5,TRBV5-4,ASSQGGTSGSIETQY
TRBJ1-2,TRBV15,ATSGAGLYGYT
TRBJ2-3,TRBV7-2,ASSLDPGTSGRDTQY
TRBJ2-4,TRBV2,ASSETGGAKNIQY
TRBJ2-1,TRBV7-7,ASSPSSGSYEQF
TRBJ2-3,TRBV13,ASSFRTGGRLDTQY